This TCR beta chain is from a study of shared clonotypes between healthy human individuals. About the study: Sampling drew on donors who were a couple of women and three men aged 18 to 49.

Nashville, Tennessee was home to all donors, each a Caucasian adult. The V and J ends lost 0 bases and 3 bases respectively, with 7 bases between them. Germline CDR1 SGHRS, CDR2 YFSETQ. The CDR3 has 13 residues. Genomic DNA from each subset was divided evenly over several immunoSEQ plates. Researchers sequenced unsorted PBMC DNA using ten immunoSEQ deep assay plates. Generated by immunoSEQ multiplex PCR, the TCRdb table keeps only in-frame clones and is missing some. Here the sample spans more than 400,000 clones, approximately 82% being singletons. The receptor was isolated from a woman in her thirties or forties in good health. Some clones in this sample may be carry-over from other donors' samples. The chain joins TRBV5-1 to TRBJ2-7, with D uncertain. Sequenced material: PBMCs. This CDR3 is CASSLGPHYEQYF. CDR3 nucleotide sequence: TGCGCCAGCAGCTTGGGGCCACACTACGAGCAGTACTTC.